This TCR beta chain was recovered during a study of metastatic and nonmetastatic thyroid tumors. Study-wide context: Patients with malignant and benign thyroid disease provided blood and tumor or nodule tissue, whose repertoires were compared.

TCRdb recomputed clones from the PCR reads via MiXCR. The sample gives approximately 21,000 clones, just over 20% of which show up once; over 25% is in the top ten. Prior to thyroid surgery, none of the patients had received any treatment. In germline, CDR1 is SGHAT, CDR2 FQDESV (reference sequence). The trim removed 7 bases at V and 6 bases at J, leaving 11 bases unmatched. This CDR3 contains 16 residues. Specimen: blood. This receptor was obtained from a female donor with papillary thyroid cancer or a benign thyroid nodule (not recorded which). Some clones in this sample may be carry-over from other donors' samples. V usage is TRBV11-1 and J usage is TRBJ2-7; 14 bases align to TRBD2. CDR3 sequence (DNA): TGTGCCAGCAACCTGGGACTAGCGGGAGTCCACCTCGAGCAGTACTTC. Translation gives CASNLGLAGVHLEQYF.